The following is a T cell receptor beta chain sequence with its context. The CDR3 has 17 residues. V lost 5 bases and J lost 8; bases outside the gene matches: 17. Germline loops: CDR1 SGHVS, CDR2 FQNEAQ. The sample belongs to a study of CD8 T cells in ankylosing spondylitis. Using its own MiXCR run on the 5' RACE reads, TCRdb lists one record per CDR3 protein. The table shows about 250,000 distinct CDR3 sequences, with roughly 32% occurring only once. Specimen: blood, either unsorted or a sorted T cell fraction (not recorded which). This receptor was taken from a male donor with ankylosing spondylitis or in good health (not recorded which). The rearrangement links TRBV7-8 to TRBJ2-3; 9 nucleotides line up with TRBD2. The CDR3 loop is CASSPPSGALRGGTQYF. The CDR3 nucleotides read TGTGCCAGCAGCCCACCTAGCGGGGCATTAAGGGGCGGTACGCAGTATTTT. Full variable domain (remainder filled in from reference TRBV7-8 and TRBJ2-3): GAGVSQSPRYKVAKRGQDVALRCDPISGHVSLFWYQQALGQGPEFLTYFQNEAQLDKSGLPSDRFFAERPEGSVSTLKIQRTQQEDSAVYLCASSPPSGALRGGTQYFGPGTRLTVL.